The clone carrying this T cell receptor (beta chain) was seen many times. The antigen is undetermined. The source of the sample is a study of identical twins. Broader study findings: Excess sharing between twins was weaker in beta out-of-frame sequences. Sequences that were out-of-frame, alpha and twin-shared displayed an excess of low generation probability.

cDNA molecules carried unique molecular identifiers, and template switching added a universal primer site. TCRdb re-derived calls from the 5' RACE reads in MiXCR, one entry per CDR3 protein. The table has roughly 290,000 distinct CDR3 sequences, roughly 10% seen once. The donors were all healthy and Caucasian. Germline V gene lookup returns CDR1 SEHNR and CDR2 FQNEAQ (reference sequence). With 5 bases clipped from V and 3 bases from J, the junction kept 5 bases outside the gene matches. The CDR3 is 15 residues long. Separately, the same data were catalogued under a study of yellow fever vaccine responses in identical twins.

This TCR was recovered from a young woman in good health. What was sequenced was CD8+ T cells sorted from blood. The chain is built from TRBV7-9 and TRBJ2-7; TRBD2 agrees at 12 bases. CDR3 region: CASSGLAGGIYEQYF. CDR3 coding DNA: TGTGCCAGCAGCGGGCTAGCGGGAGGGATCTACGAGCAGTACTTC.